A single sample is the source of the 22 T cell receptor beta chains below, sequenced in a study of blood T cell repertoires in COVID-19 (dated by TCRdb to the early 2020s). Libraries were prepared through the immunoSEQ multiplex PCR assay. TCRdb took this table from immuneACCESS and kept in-frame rearrangements with V and J called. Such tables lack part of the clones; where checked against another copy, unresolved V genes explain under half of the gap, and the rest is unexplained. The sample contains around 170,000 clones, 86% of them found a single time. The top ten clones comprise around 8.6% of the sample. Material: peripheral blood. The receptors shown here come from a man aged 50 to 59 with active or convalescent COVID-19.

This clone turned up a few times. The chain links TRBV3-1 (or the pseudogene TRBV3-2) to TRBJ1-2; the D gene is possibly TRBD1 (5 bases). The CDR3 consists of 13 residues. V was cut by 0 bases and J by 7 bases, with 9 bases left in between. Germline CDR1 LGHDT, CDR2 YNNKEL (reference sequence). DNA for the CDR3: TGTGCCAGCAGCCAAGATTTGACAGCTGGCTACACCTTC. Translation gives CASSQDLTAGYTF.

The CDR3 DNA reads TGTGCCAGCAGTGTGCCCGGGACATTGAACACTGAAGCTTTCTTT. It encodes CASSVPGTLNTEAFF. This chain joins TRBV28 and TRBJ1-1; D might be TRBD1 (6 bases). V was pared by 5 bases and J by 0 bases, with 13 bases between. CDR1 MDHEN and CDR2 SYDVKM come from the germline V gene. This CDR3 contains 15 residues.

V is TRBV29-1 and J is TRBJ1-2, with 7 bases lining up with TRBD1. V dropped 3 bases and J dropped 8; count of bases not matched to a gene: 3. The CDR3 covers 11 residues. Germline V gene lookup returns CDR1 SQVTM and CDR2 ANQGSEA. As DNA, the CDR3 is TGCAGCGTTGACTCGACAGGGGGCTACACCTTC. Its translation is CSVDSTGGYTF.

The V call is TRBV20-1, the J call TRBJ2-2, with TRBD2 matching 7 bases. Germline assignment: CDR1 DFQATT and CDR2 SNEGSKA (reference sequence). V lost 3 bases to trimming and J lost 6 bases; unmatched junction nucleotides: 16. CDR3 length: 17 amino acids. CDR3 sequence (DNA): TGCAGTGCTAGTGGAGGGACTAACCATAACCTCCCCGGGGAGCTGTTTTTT. Its translation: CSASGGTNHNLPGELFF.

The rearrangement links TRBV14 to TRBJ2-4; D is uncertain. The CDR3 has 12 amino acids. The germline V gene encodes CDR1 SGHDN and CDR2 FVKESK. V shed 0 bases and J shed 12 bases, with 9 bases lying between them. CDR3 nucleotides: TGTGCCAGCAGCCAAGACAGGTTGAATCAGTACTTC. Protein sequence: CASSQDRLNQYF.

The chain has TRBV5-1 and TRBJ1-2; D unresolved. The CDR3 is 14 residues long. The V gene lost 0 bases and the J gene lost 8 bases, with 14 bases spanning the gap. Germline values: CDR1 SGHRS, CDR2 YFSETQ. The CDR3 sequence is CASSLESGLEGYTF. For the CDR3, the DNA is TGCGCCAGCAGCTTGGAATCCGGGTTGGAAGGCTACACCTTC. The whole variable domain, filled in from reference TRBV5-1 and TRBJ1-2, reads KAGVTQTPRYLIKTRGQQVTLSCSPISGHRSVSWYQQTPGQGLQFLFEYFSETQRNKGNFPGRFSGRQFSNSRSEMNVSTLELGDSALYLCASSLESGLEGYTFGSGTRLTVV.

This CDR3 is CATSEELAGFQETQYF. CDR3 coding DNA: TGTGCCACCAGCGAAGAACTAGCGGGCTTCCAAGAGACCCAGTACTTC. V is TRBV15 and J is TRBJ2-5; 9 positions match TRBD2. With V trimmed by 5 bases and J by 1 base, 8 bases remained unmatched. Germline CDR1 LNHNV, CDR2 YYDKDF (reference sequence). This CDR3 spans 16 amino acids. Combining the CDR3 with reference TRBV15 and TRBJ2-5 gives the whole variable domain DAMVIQNPRYQVTQFGKPVTLSCSQTLNHNVMYWYQQKSSQAPKLLFHYYDKDFNNEADTPDNFQSRRPNTSFCFLDIRSPGLGDTAMYLCATSEELAGFQETQYFGPGTRLLVL.

This clone appeared once. This rearrangement joins TRBV7-9 to TRBJ1-5; 10 bases align to TRBD1. The germline V gene has CDR1 SEHNR and CDR2 FQNEAQ (reference sequence). Trimming cost V 6 bases and J 3 bases; bases outside gene matches: 8. The CDR3 sequence is 16 residues long. CDR3 sequence: CASRDGQGVINQPQHF. CDR3 coding DNA: TGTGCCAGCAGGGATGGACAGGGGGTTATCAATCAGCCCCAGCATTTT.

Note on this clone: The same CDR3 is also encoded by other DNA sequences in this sample. The chain joins TRBV5-6 to TRBJ1-4; D not certain. V gave up 2 bases and J gave up 8 bases, with 7 bases separating them. Germline CDR1 and CDR2: SGHDT and YYEEEE. This CDR3 region has 12 residues. CDR3 region: CASSFSSEKLFF. CDR3 DNA sequence: TGTGCCAGCAGCTTCTCCTCCGAAAAACTGTTTTTT. Full variable domain (missing parts from reference TRBV5-6 and TRBJ1-4): DAGVTQSPTHLIKTRGQQVTLRCSPKSGHDTVSWYQQALGQGPQFIFQYYEEEERQRGNFPDRFSGHQFPNYSSELNVNALLLGDSALYLCASSFSSEKLFFGSGTQLSVL.

The rearrangement uses TRBV2 and TRBJ1-5, with 7 bases matching TRBD1. Trimming cost V 5 bases and J 1 base; bases outside gene matches: 2. CDR1 is SNHLY, CDR2 FYNNEI, per germline. This CDR3 spans 14 amino acids. The CDR3 loop reads CASSQQGSNQPQHF. CDR3 sequence (DNA): TGTGCCAGCAGTCAACAGGGGAGCAATCAGCCCCAGCATTTT.

The chain uses TRBV24-1 and TRBJ1-2; tentatively, D is TRBD1 (5 bases). Trimming took 5 bases from V and 2 from J, leaving 8 bases between them. Per the germline V gene, CDR1 is KGHDR and CDR2 is SFDVKD. The CDR3 sequence is 13 residues long. For the CDR3, the DNA is TGTGCCACCAGTGTCCAGGGAAACTATGGCTACACCTTC. Amino acids: CATSVQGNYGYTF.

The chain employs TRBV18 and TRBJ1-4; TRBD1 matches 8 bases. After removal of 2 bases from V and 7 bases from J, the junction contained 6 bases not matched to a gene. This CDR3 is built from 15 residues. Looked up from germline, CDR1 is KGHSH and CDR2 is LQKENI. The CDR3 DNA follows: TGTGCCAGCTCACCAGACCAGGGGGCAATTGAAAAACTGTTTTTT. This sequence encodes CASSPDQGAIEKLFF.

V and J are TRBV27 and TRBJ2-7, with TRBD2 identical over 14 bases. CDR3 length equals 18 residues. Trimming removed 4 bases from V and 2 bases from J; junction bases left unmatched: 10. Germline CDR1 and CDR2: MNHEY and SMNVEV (reference sequence). For the CDR3, the DNA is TGTGCCAGCAGTTCCGCGACCGGGACTAGCGGGAGAGCCTACGAGCAGTACTTC. It translates to CASSSATGTSGRAYEQYF.

The chain joins TRBV16 to TRBJ2-1; weak D call: TRBD1 (6 bases). The length of the CDR3 is 13 residues. V gave up 3 bases and J gave up 9 bases, with 12 bases separating them. Germline CDR1 is KGHSY and CDR2 is FQNENV. The CDR3 sequence: CASSHTGRSEQFF. The CDR3, as DNA: TGTGCCAGCAGCCACACAGGGCGGAGTGAGCAGTTCTTC.

This chain joins TRBV12-3 or TRBV12-4 and TRBJ1-2; D not certain. The V end was cut by 6 bases, the J end by 8 bases, with 13 bases between. The CDR3 has 12 residues. CDR3 in amino acids: CASSSSAGGYTF. DNA of the CDR3: TGTGCCAGCAGCTCGTCGGCGGGAGGCTACACCTTC.

The rearrangement joins TRBV3-1 (or the pseudogene TRBV3-2) to TRBJ2-3; TRBD1 matches 8 bases. Germline V gene data show CDR1 as LGHDT and CDR2 as YNNKEL (reference sequence). V was pared by 0 bases and J by 2 bases, with 7 bases of the junction left unmatched. The CDR3 is 17 residues long. The DNA for the CDR3 is TGTGCCAGCAGCCAAGATCTTGAGACAGGGGCCACAGATACGCAGTATTTT. As protein: CASSQDLETGATDTQYF.

CDR3 nucleotide sequence: TGTGCCACTGAGCAGGGTTTTGGAGAAAAACTGTTTTTT. Protein: CATEQGFGEKLFF. The chain is built from TRBV7-3 and TRBJ1-4; TRBD1 is a possible D gene (5 bases). This CDR3 comprises 13 residues. Trimming pared 10 bases from V and 8 bases from J, leaving 17 bases between. Looked up from germline, CDR1 is SGHTA and CDR2 is FQGTGA.

The gene calls are TRBV5-1 and TRBJ2-7; TRBD1 matches at 10 bases. The CDR3 spans 14 residues. Trimming cost V 4 bases and J 5 bases; bases outside gene matches: 6. Germline V CDR1 and CDR2: SGHRS, YFSETQ. CDR3 protein: CASSHGTGDHEQYF. DNA for the CDR3: TGCGCCAGCAGCCACGGGACAGGGGACCACGAGCAGTACTTC. Complete variable domain (other parts from reference TRBV5-1 and TRBJ2-7): KAGVTQTPRYLIKTRGQQVTLSCSPISGHRSVSWYQQTPGQGLQFLFEYFSETQRNKGNFPGRFSGRQFSNSRSEMNVSTLELGDSALYLCASSHGTGDHEQYFGPGTRLTVT.

CDR3 nucleotide sequence: TGTGCCAGCAGTGAAGGGCCAGGGGGCCGACAGACCCAGTACTTC. It codes for CASSEGPGGRQTQYF. V gene TRBV6-1 combines with J gene TRBJ2-5; 8 nucleotides agree with TRBD1. V shed 1 base and J 6 bases; nucleotides not matched to a gene: 7. This CDR3 has 15 residues. Germline CDR1 reads MNHNS; CDR2 reads SASEGT.

The J gene is TRBJ1-4, the V gene TRBV6-5; tentatively, D is TRBD1 (5 bases). Trimming removed 6 bases from V and 1 base from J, with 12 bases in between. The CDR3 has 15 amino acids. Germline V lookup: CDR1 MNHEY, CDR2 SVGAGI. CDR3 loop: CASSFRGGTNEKLFF. The CDR3 DNA reads as TGTGCCAGCAGCTTCCGGGGGGGAACTAATGAAAAACTGTTTTTT.

The rearrangement joins TRBV7-2 to TRBJ1-1, with D possibly TRBD1 on 6 matching bases. V was shortened by 2 bases and J by 0 bases, with 10 bases between the two germline ends. This CDR3 comprises 15 residues. Germline V CDR1 and CDR2: SGHTA, FQGNSA. CDR3 DNA: TGTGCCAGCAGCTTACAGGGGTTAATGAACACTGAAGCTTTCTTT. Translating it yields CASSLQGLMNTEAFF.

V is TRBV12-3 or TRBV12-4 and J is TRBJ2-1; 8 nucleotides match TRBD2. This CDR3 has 13 residues. V trimming: 8 bases; J trimming: 4 bases; junction bases outside the gene matches: 4. CDR3 DNA sequence: TGTGCCAGCCGGGGGGGCCCGTACAATGAGCAGTTCTTC. It specifies CASRGGPYNEQFF.